Shown below are 20 T cell receptor beta chains from a single sample sequenced in a study of T cells in Graves' hyperthyroidism and ophthalmopathy. There were TCR beta CDR3 regions amplified from RNA transcripts. HTBI primers were used for first-round RT-PCR of the TCR CDR3. One entry per CDR3 protein results from TCRdb running MiXCR on the multiplex PCR reads. Of 600,000 to 900,000 distinct CDR3 sequences detected, over 15% appear once; the ten largest clones hold approximately 8%. Sequencing used blood. Every receptor here comes from a man between 18 and 35 years old with Graves' hyperthyroidism.

This clonotype has just a few counts. J is TRBJ2-3 and V is TRBV24-1; 11 bases align to TRBD2. With 3 bases clipped from V and 5 bases from J, the junction kept 6 bases outside the gene matches. Germline lookup yields CDR1 KGHDR and CDR2 SFDVKD. The CDR3 extends over 16 amino acids. Written as DNA, the CDR3 is TGTGCCACCAGTGATAATAGCGGGAGGGCGAAAGATACGCAGTATTTT. It translates to CATSDNSGRAKDTQYF.

This clonotype was picked up a small number of times. V usage is TRBV18 and J usage is TRBJ2-7; the match to TRBD2 covers 11 bases. V lost 1 base, J lost 3 bases, and 11 bases stayed unmatched. The CDR3 is 18 amino acids. CDR1 and CDR2 (germline): KGHSH, LQKENI. Here the CDR3 DNA reads TGTGCCAGCTCACCACGAATAACACTAGCGGGAGTTGGCTACGAGCAGTACTTC. This codes for CASSPRITLAGVGYEQYF.

The V call is TRBV18, the J call TRBJ1-5; D perhaps matches TRBD1 (5 bases). This CDR3 spans 16 amino acids. Per the germline V gene, CDR1 is KGHSH and CDR2 is LQKENI. Trimming removed 1 base at V and 3 bases at J, with 13 bases between. Here the CDR3 reads CASSPLGGVNNQPQHF. The CDR3 region has the DNA TGTGCCAGCTCACCACTCGGAGGGGTTAACAATCAGCCCCAGCATTTT.

This clonotype was found many times. The chain links TRBV6-1 to TRBJ1-2; TRBD1 is a possible D gene (5 bases). The germline CDR1 and CDR2 sequences are MNHNS and SASEGT. The CDR3 contains 16 residues. With 10 bases removed from V and 3 bases from J, the gap between germline ends came to 24 bases. The CDR3 sequence is CATSEPPGRQHYGYTF. In nucleotides, the CDR3 is TGTGCCACCTCCGAACCCCCGGGACGGCAACACTATGGCTACACCTTC.

The chain recombines TRBV20-1 with TRBJ2-3; D ambiguous. Germline CDR1 reads DFQATT; CDR2 reads SNEGSKA (reference sequence). CDR3 length equals 15 residues. V was shortened by 4 bases and J by 6 bases, with 20 bases between the two germline ends. DNA of the CDR3: TGCAGTGCTACTGGGCCCAGAGACGATGTCGATACGCAGTATTTT. Translated, it gives CSATGPRDDVDTQYF.

This chain links TRBV4-1 with TRBJ2-1, with D unresolved. This CDR3 spans 13 amino acids. V lost 1 base and J 8 bases, leaving 9 bases between the germline ends. Per germline, CDR1 MGHRA and CDR2 YSYEKL. The CDR3 nucleotides read TGCGCCAGCAGCCAAGCAGGCTGGGATGAGCAGTTCTTC. As protein: CASSQAGWDEQFF.

The rearrangement joins TRBV7-6 to TRBJ2-1; TRBD2 is a possible D gene (5 bases). Per germline, CDR1 SGHVS and CDR2 FNYEAQ. V dropped 1 base and J dropped 5 bases, with 12 bases sitting between them. The CDR3 is made up of 15 amino acids. In nucleotides, the CDR3 is TGTGCCAGCAGCTTAGTGTATGGGGAGAACAATGAGCAGTTCTTC. Translated: CASSLVYGENNEQFF. Complete variable domain (other parts from reference TRBV7-6 and TRBJ2-1): GAGVSQSPRYKVTKRGQDVALRCDPISGHVSLYWYRQALGQGPEFLTYFNYEAQQDKSGLPNDRFSAERPEGSISTLTIQRTEQRDSAMYRCASSLVYGENNEQFFGPGTRLTVL.

V and J are TRBV5-1 and TRBJ2-3, with 10 bases that match TRBD2. Germline CDR1 and CDR2: SGHRS and YFSETQ. The V and J ends lost 4 bases and 6 bases, in that order; junction bases with no gene match: 8. The CDR3 has 15 residues. The DNA for the CDR3 is TGCGCCAGCAGCACCGAACTAGCGGGATCGGATACGCAGTATTTT. This encodes CASSTELAGSDTQYF.

J is TRBJ2-2 and V is TRBV27; D is tentatively TRBD1 or TRBD2 (7 bases each). Germline V gene data show CDR1 as MNHEY and CDR2 as SMNVEV (reference sequence). This CDR3 region has 16 residues. Trimming took off 7 bases at V and 4 bases at J, with 19 bases between the two ends. CDR3 sequence: CASTLSGGGPTGELFF. CDR3 coding DNA: TGTGCCAGCACCCTTTCAGGGGGGGGGCCCACCGGGGAGCTGTTTTTT.

The rearrangement links TRBV14 to TRBJ2-1; 10 bases map to TRBD2. In germline, CDR1 is SGHDN, CDR2 FVKESK. The CDR3 has 16 amino acids. After removal of 5 bases from V and 9 bases from J, the junction contained 13 bases not matched to a gene. This CDR3 is CASSFGSGRAGGEQFF. The CDR3 DNA is TGTGCCAGCAGCTTCGGGAGCGGGAGGGCCGGGGGTGAGCAGTTCTTC.

This chain uses TRBV18 with TRBJ1-5, with a possible D match to TRBD1 (5 bases). Deletions cut 4 bases from V and 3 bases from J, with 10 bases between. CDR1 and CDR2 from the germline V gene are KGHSH and LQKENI. The CDR3 is made up of 14 amino acids. The CDR3 DNA reads as TGTGCCAGCTCACAGGGGACGATCAATCAGCCCCAGCATTTT. Translation: CASSQGTINQPQHF.

This clonotype was detected ten times or more. The V gene is TRBV29-1, the J gene TRBJ2-3; TRBD2 agrees at 14 bases. The length of the CDR3 is 16 residues. Germline V CDR1 and CDR2: SQVTM, ANQGSEA. The V segment lost 6 bases and the J segment 4 bases; nucleotides outside the gene matches: 9. The CDR3 DNA reads TGCAGCGTGGACCCGGGACTAGCGGGAGCCGCAGATACGCAGTATTTT. This sequence encodes CSVDPGLAGAADTQYF.

The table lists this clonotype with a few counts. The chain has TRBV20-1 and TRBJ2-2; 7 bases fit TRBD1. V shed 5 bases, J shed 5 bases, and the junction held 8 bases outside the gene matches. CDR3 length: 14 residues. Germline lookup yields CDR1 DFQATT and CDR2 SNEGSKA (reference sequence). The CDR3 sequence is CSALDRDVTGELFF. CDR3 nucleotide sequence: TGCAGTGCTCTAGACAGGGATGTAACCGGGGAGCTGTTTTTT.

In DNA, the CDR3 is TGCAGTGCTAGAGGACGGGACGTGTCCTACGAGCAGTACTTC. Translating it yields CSARGRDVSYEQYF. The genes are TRBV20-1 and TRBJ2-7; the D call may be TRBD1 or TRBD2 (5 bases each). The V end was cut by 1 base, the J end by 1 base, with 11 bases between. The CDR3 is made up of 14 amino acids. Looked up from germline, CDR1 is DFQATT and CDR2 is SNEGSKA (reference sequence).

This clonotype was detected ten times or more. V usage is TRBV2 and J usage is TRBJ2-3; 11 bases align to TRBD1. There are 13 residues in the CDR3. J lost 10 bases, V lost 4 bases, and 4 bases had no gene match. Per the germline V gene, CDR1 is SNHLY and CDR2 is FYNNEI. CDR3 protein: CASSGGTGGAQYF. CDR3 nucleotides: TGTGCCAGCAGTGGGGGGACAGGGGGAGCGCAGTATTTT.

This clonotype was seen a few times. The chain joins TRBV24-1 to TRBJ2-3; 13 bases map to TRBD2. Germline V gene data show CDR1 as KGHDR and CDR2 as SFDVKD. The CDR3 spans 16 residues. The V gene end was trimmed by 9 bases and the J gene end by 7 bases; junction bases not matched to a gene: 12. For the CDR3, the DNA is TGTGCCACCCGTACCAGGAGACTAGCGGGAGGAAATACGCAGTATTTT. This sequence encodes CATRTRRLAGGNTQYF.

The chain uses TRBV30 and TRBJ2-7; 14 bases map to TRBD2. The germline V gene encodes CDR1 GTSNPN and CDR2 SVGIG (reference sequence). The ends lost 0 bases at V and 6 bases at J; junction bases unmatched: 4. The length of the CDR3 is 15 residues. In DNA form, the CDR3 reads TGTGCCTGGAGTGTTGGGACTAGCGGGAGAGGCGAGCAGTACTTC. This gives the protein CAWSVGTSGRGEQYF.

The genes are TRBV7-9 and TRBJ2-7, with TRBD2 matching over 9 bases. Germline assignment: CDR1 SEHNR and CDR2 FQNEAQ (reference sequence). Germline trimming cut 1 base from V and 3 bases from J; bases unmatched to any gene: 13. The CDR3 consists of 18 residues. The CDR3 sequence is CASSLVGSGRKGFYEQYF. CDR3 nucleotide sequence: TGTGCCAGCAGCTTAGTTGGTAGCGGGAGAAAAGGATTCTACGAGCAGTACTTC.

V usage is TRBV20-1 and J usage is TRBJ1-1; a possible D gene is TRBD1 (5 bases). The V and J ends lost 4 bases and 3 bases respectively, with 15 bases between them. The germline CDR1 and CDR2 sequences are DFQATT and SNEGSKA (reference sequence). The CDR3 consists of 14 residues. CDR3 sequence reads: CSAKKQAADTEAFF. In nucleotides, the CDR3 is TGCAGTGCTAAGAAACAGGCGGCGGACACTGAAGCTTTCTTT.

The chain combines TRBV12-3 or TRBV12-4 with TRBJ1-1; D gene ambiguous. Trimming pared 10 bases from V and 1 base from J, leaving 7 bases between. CDR3 size: 11 residues. Here the CDR3 reads CATQRNTEAFF. CDR3 DNA sequence: TGTGCCACCCAGAGGAACACTGAAGCTTTCTTT.